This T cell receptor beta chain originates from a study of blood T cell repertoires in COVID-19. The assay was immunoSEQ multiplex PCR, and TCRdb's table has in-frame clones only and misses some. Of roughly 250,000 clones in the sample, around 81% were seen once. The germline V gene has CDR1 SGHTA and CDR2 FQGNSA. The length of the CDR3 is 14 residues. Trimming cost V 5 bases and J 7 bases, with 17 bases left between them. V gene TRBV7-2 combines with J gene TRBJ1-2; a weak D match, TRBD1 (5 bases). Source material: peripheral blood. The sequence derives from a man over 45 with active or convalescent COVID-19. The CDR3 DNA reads TGTGCCAGCAGCCCCCCGGGGGGGGTAGGTGGCTACACCTTC. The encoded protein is CASSPPGGVGGYTF.